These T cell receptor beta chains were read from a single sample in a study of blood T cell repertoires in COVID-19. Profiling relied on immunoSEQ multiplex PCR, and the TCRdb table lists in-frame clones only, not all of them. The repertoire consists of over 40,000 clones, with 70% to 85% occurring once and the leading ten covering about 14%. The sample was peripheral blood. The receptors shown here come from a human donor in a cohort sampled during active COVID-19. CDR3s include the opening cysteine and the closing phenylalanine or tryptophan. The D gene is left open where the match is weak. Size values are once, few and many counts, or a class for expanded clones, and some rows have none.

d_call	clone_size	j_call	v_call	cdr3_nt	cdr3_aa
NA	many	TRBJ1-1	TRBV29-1	TGCAGCGTTGAAAGCTTCTCGGGACAAGAAGCTTTCTTT	CSVESFSGQEAFF
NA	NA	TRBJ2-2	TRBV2	TGTGCCAGCAGTGAGCTGGGGAGCGGGGAGCTGTTTTTT	CASSELGSGELFF
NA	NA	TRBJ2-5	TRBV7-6	TGTGCCAGCAGCAGCAGACAGACCCCCCAAGAGACCCAGTACTTC	CASSSRQTPQETQYF
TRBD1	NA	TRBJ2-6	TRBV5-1	TGCGCCAGCAGCCTATATCCGGGACAGGGGACTGGGGCCAACGTCCTGACTTTC	CASSLYPGQGTGANVLTF
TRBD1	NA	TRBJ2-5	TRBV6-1	TGTGCCAGCAGTGAACCGACAGGGGTCGAGACCCAGTACTTC	CASSEPTGVETQYF
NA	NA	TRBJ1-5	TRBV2	TGTGCCAGCAGTGCCTCCTTCTCGAGTCAGCCCCAGCATTTT	CASSASFSSQPQHF
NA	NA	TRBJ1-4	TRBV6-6	TGTGCCAGCAGTTACGAGGGGTATAGCGGTGAAAAACTGTTTTTT	CASSYEGYSGEKLFF
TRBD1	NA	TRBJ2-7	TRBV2	TGTGCCAGCAGTACCGGGACAGGGGGCACCTACGAGCAGTACTTC	CASSTGTGGTYEQYF
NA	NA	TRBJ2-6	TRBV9	TGTGCCAGCTCTGCTGGGGCCAACGTCCTGACTTTC	CASSAGANVLTF
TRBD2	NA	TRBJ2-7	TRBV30	TGTGCCTGGAGTGTCGGGACTAGCGCCTCCCAGGAGCAGTACTTC	CAWSVGTSASQEQYF
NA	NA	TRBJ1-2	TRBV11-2	TGTGCCAGCAGCTTTGCGTTGGGACCCACAGGGCGGCTTAATGGCTACACCTTC	CASSFALGPTGRLNGYTF
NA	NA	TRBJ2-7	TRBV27	TGTGCCAGCAGTTTATCGGCTAGCTACTACGAGCAGTACTTC	CASSLSASYYEQYF
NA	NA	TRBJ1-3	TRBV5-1	TGCGCCAGCAGCTTGGAAGGGGCGGACTCTGGAAACACCATATATTTT	CASSLEGADSGNTIYF
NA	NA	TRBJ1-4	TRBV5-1	TGCGCCAGCAGCTGGGGGGGAGGTGAAAAACTGTTTTTT	CASSWGGGEKLFF
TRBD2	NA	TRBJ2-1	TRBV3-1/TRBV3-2	TGTGCCAGCAGCCAAGGACTAGCGGGAGTCGGGGCCTACAATGAGCAGTTCTTC	CASSQGLAGVGAYNEQFF
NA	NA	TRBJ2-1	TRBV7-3	TGTGCCAGCAGCTTAGGACAATCCTACAATGAGCAGTTCTTC	CASSLGQSYNEQFF
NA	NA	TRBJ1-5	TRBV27	TGTGCCAGCAGTCGCTCATCGGATCAGCCCCAGCATTTT	CASSRSSDQPQHF
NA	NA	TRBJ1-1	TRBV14	TGTGCCAGCAGCCAAGCTAGGGGCGGATGGAACACTGAAGCTTTCTTT	CASSQARGGWNTEAFF
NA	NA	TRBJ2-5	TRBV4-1	TGCGCCAGCAGCCAAGGACACCTACCTCAAGAGACCCAGTACTTC	CASSQGHLPQETQYF
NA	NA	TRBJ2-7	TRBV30	TGTGCCTGTATATTGAACCAACGGGGGTACGAGCAGTACTTC	CACILNQRGYEQYF
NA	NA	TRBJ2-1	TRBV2	TGTGCCAGCAGGAGGGCAGGGGTTATCGGTGAGCAGTTCTTC	CASRRAGVIGEQFF
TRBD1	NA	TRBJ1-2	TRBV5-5	TGTGCCAGCAGCTTCTCTGGGACAGCCTTCTATGGCTACACCTTC	CASSFSGTAFYGYTF
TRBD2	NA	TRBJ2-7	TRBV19	TGTGCCAGTAGTAGGTCGGGAGGGTACCCCGAGCAGTACTTC	CASSRSGGYPEQYF
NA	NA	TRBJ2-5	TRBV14	TGTGCCAGCAGCCAAATCGACAGACAAGAGACCCAGTACTTC	CASSQIDRQETQYF
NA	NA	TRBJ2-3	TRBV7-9	TGTGCCAGCAGCTTAGGGACAGCTAGCACAGATACGCAGTATTTT	CASSLGTASTDTQYF
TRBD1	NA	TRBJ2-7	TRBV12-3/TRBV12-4	TGTGCCAGCAACACAGGGGGATCCTACGAGCAGTACTTC	CASNTGGSYEQYF
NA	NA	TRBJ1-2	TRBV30	TGTGCCTGGAGTGTAGGCCCTGGGGGGACCTTC	CAWSVGPGGTF
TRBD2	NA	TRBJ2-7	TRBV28	TGTGCCAGCGGGACTAGCGGACGACATGGAGAGCAGTACTTC	CASGTSGRHGEQYF
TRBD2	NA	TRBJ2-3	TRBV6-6	TGTGCCAGCGGGGAGGGAACAGATACGCAGTATTTT	CASGEGTDTQYF
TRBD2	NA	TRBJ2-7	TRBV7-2	TGTGCCAGCAGCTTACTTGCAGCGGGGGGGTACTCCTACGAGCAGTACTTC	CASSLLAAGGYSYEQYF
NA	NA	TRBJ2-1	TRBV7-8	TGTGCCAGCAGGTCCGGGACACCTTACAATGAGCAGTTCTTC	CASRSGTPYNEQFF
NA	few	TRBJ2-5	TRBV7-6	TGTGCCAGCAGCTTAGATAATGCGCTCCAAGAGACCCAGTACTTC	CASSLDNALQETQYF
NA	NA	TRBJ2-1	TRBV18	TGTGCCAGCTCACCCCTTAGACTAGATAATGAGCAGTTCTTC	CASSPLRLDNEQFF
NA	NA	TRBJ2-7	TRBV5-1	TGCGCCAGCAGCTTTGACAGGGCGGGGGAGCAGTACTTC	CASSFDRAGEQYF
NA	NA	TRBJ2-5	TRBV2	TGTGCCAGCCTCAGGGGAGAGACCCAGTACTTC	CASLRGETQYF
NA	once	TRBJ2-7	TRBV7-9	TGTGCCAGCAGCCTCCCCCCGTCAGGGAAGGACGAGCAGTACTTC	CASSLPPSGKDEQYF
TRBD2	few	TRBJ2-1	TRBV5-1	TGCGCCAGCAGCTCAGGCGGGGTGCGGGAGGTGTTCTTC	CASSSGGVREVFF
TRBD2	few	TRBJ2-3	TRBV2	TGTGCCAGCAGTCGTAGCGGGAGGACAGATACGCAGTATTTT	CASSRSGRTDTQYF
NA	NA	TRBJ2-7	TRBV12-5	TGTGCTAGTGGTTGGACTGATTACGAGCAGTACTTC	CASGWTDYEQYF
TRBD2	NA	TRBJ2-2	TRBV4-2	TGTGCCAGCAGCCAAGAAGTTGGTTCCGTGAGCGGGGGGAACACCGGGGAGCTGTTTTTT	CASSQEVGSVSGGNTGELFF
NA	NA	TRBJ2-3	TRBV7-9	TGTGCCAGCAGCTTACTTGCGGCCACAGATACGCAGTATTTT	CASSLLAATDTQYF
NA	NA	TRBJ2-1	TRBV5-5	TGTGCCAGCAGCTTTCACTACAATGAGCAGTTCTTC	CASSFHYNEQFF